Listed below are T cell receptor beta chains from one sample, sequenced in a study of regulatory T cells in long-lasting Graves disease. TCRdb analysed the multiplex PCR reads with MiXCR anew, one entry per CDR3 protein. Of approximately 490,000 distinct CDR3 sequences detected, roughly 17% appear once; the ten largest clones hold 12%. This sample also belongs to another study, concerning T cells in Graves' hyperthyroidism and ophthalmopathy.

The starting material was peripheral blood mononuclear cells (PBMCs), obtained at new diagnosis, from a patient treated with antithyroid drugs. The receptors were gathered from a man aged 35 to 55 with Graves disease. The CDR3 runs from the conserved cysteine through the conserved F or W. The D gene is left open where the match is weak. The size entry is marked missing in some rows and otherwise reads once, few, many or a size class.

CDR3 protein: CASSHSGTPGETQYF
CDR3 DNA: TGTGCCAGCAGCCACTCCGGGACTCCAGGGGAGACCCAGTACTTC
clone size: many
D gene: .
V gene: TRBV3-1
J gene: TRBJ2-5

CDR3 protein: CAISESRDPYEQYF
CDR3 DNA: TGTGCCATCAGTGAGTCAAGGGACCCCTACGAGCAGTACTTC
clone size: few
D gene: .
V gene: TRBV10-3
J gene: TRBJ2-7

CDR3 protein: CASSLPGGNEQFF
CDR3 DNA: TGTGCCAGCAGCTTACCGGGGGGGAATGAGCAGTTCTTC
clone size: many
D gene: TRBD2
V gene: TRBV7-8
J gene: TRBJ2-1

CDR3 protein: CAISESMAGSSGYTF
CDR3 DNA: TGTGCCATCAGTGAGTCGATGGCAGGATCGAGTGGCTACACCTTC
clone size: many
D gene: .
V gene: TRBV10-3
J gene: TRBJ1-2

CDR3 protein: CASSILGTGDYEQYF
CDR3 DNA: TGTGCCAGTAGTATTCTGGGGACAGGAGACTACGAGCAGTACTTC
clone size: .
D gene: TRBD1
V gene: TRBV19
J gene: TRBJ2-7

CDR3 protein: CASRRGHQETQYF
CDR3 DNA: TGTGCCAGCAGGAGGGGGCACCAAGAGACCCAGTACTTC
clone size: .
D gene: TRBD1
V gene: TRBV12-3/TRBV12-4
J gene: TRBJ2-5

CDR3 protein: CASKTTRDRNQPQHF
CDR3 DNA: TGTGCCAGCAAAACCACCCGGGACAGAAATCAGCCCCAGCATTTT
clone size: many
D gene: TRBD1
V gene: TRBV6-1
J gene: TRBJ1-5

CDR3 protein: CSVRTVSYNEQFF
CDR3 DNA: TGCAGCGTTCGGACTGTCTCCTACAATGAGCAGTTCTTC
clone size: many
D gene: .
V gene: TRBV29-1
J gene: TRBJ2-1

CDR3 protein: CASSPGGDTIYF
CDR3 DNA: TGCGCCAGCAGCCCCGGGGGGGACACCATATATTTT
clone size: many
D gene: .
V gene: TRBV5-1
J gene: TRBJ1-3

CDR3 protein: CASSPRGTGTYEQYF
CDR3 DNA: TGTGCCAGCTCACCACGAGGGACAGGTACCTACGAGCAGTACTTC
clone size: many
D gene: TRBD1
V gene: TRBV18
J gene: TRBJ2-7

CDR3 protein: CSASEFGLASETQYF
CDR3 DNA: TGCAGTGCTAGTGAATTCGGACTAGCGTCAGAGACCCAGTACTTC
clone size: many
D gene: TRBD2
V gene: TRBV20-1
J gene: TRBJ2-5

CDR3 protein: CASSEDPFPGPRVDTQYF
CDR3 DNA: TGTGCCAGCAGTGAAGACCCCTTCCCCGGACCTAGAGTGGATACGCAGTATTTT
clone size: few
D gene: .
V gene: TRBV6-1
J gene: TRBJ2-3

CDR3 protein: CAWSGLAGGPKDEQFF
CDR3 DNA: TGTGCCTGGAGTGGACTAGCGGGAGGGCCGAAGGATGAGCAGTTCTTC
clone size: many
D gene: TRBD2
V gene: TRBV30
J gene: TRBJ2-1

CDR3 protein: CSVHGRDSMNTEAFF
CDR3 DNA: TGCAGCGTACACGGACGGGACAGCATGAACACTGAAGCTTTCTTT
clone size: many
D gene: TRBD1
V gene: TRBV29-1
J gene: TRBJ1-1

CDR3 protein: CASSLVGLAGWSYEQYF
CDR3 DNA: TGTGCCAGCAGCTTAGTGGGACTAGCGGGATGGTCCTACGAGCAGTACTTC
clone size: many
D gene: TRBD2
V gene: TRBV11-2
J gene: TRBJ2-7

CDR3 protein: CASSHNRGSDEQFF
CDR3 DNA: TGCGCCAGCAGCCATAACAGGGGGAGCGATGAGCAGTTCTTC
clone size: few
D gene: TRBD1
V gene: TRBV5-1
J gene: TRBJ2-1

CDR3 protein: CASRGTGANQPQHF
CDR3 DNA: TGTGCCAGCAGAGGGACAGGGGCGAATCAGCCCCAGCATTTT
clone size: .
D gene: TRBD1
V gene: TRBV6-2/TRBV6-3
J gene: TRBJ1-5

CDR3 protein: CSVVRGEGSEQYF
CDR3 DNA: TGCAGCGTTGTCCGGGGGGAGGGGTCCGAGCAGTACTTC
clone size: .
D gene: TRBD2
V gene: TRBV29-1
J gene: TRBJ2-7

CDR3 protein: CASRLDRGPTDTQYF
CDR3 DNA: TGTGCCAGCAGACTCGACAGGGGGCCCACAGATACGCAGTATTTT
clone size: many
D gene: TRBD1
V gene: TRBV2
J gene: TRBJ2-3

CDR3 protein: CASKLRDSSYEQYF
CDR3 DNA: TGTGCCAGCAAACTCCGGGACAGCTCCTACGAGCAGTACTTC
clone size: few
D gene: TRBD1
V gene: TRBV3-1
J gene: TRBJ2-7

CDR3 protein: CASNDRGAQPQHF
CDR3 DNA: TGTGCCAGCAACGACAGGGGCGCTCAGCCCCAGCATTTT
clone size: many
D gene: TRBD1
V gene: TRBV6-2/TRBV6-3
J gene: TRBJ1-5

CDR3 protein: CASSPRGAGTDTQYF
CDR3 DNA: TGTGCCAGCAGTCCCCGGGGGGCGGGCACAGATACGCAGTATTTT
clone size: .
D gene: .
V gene: TRBV12-3/TRBV12-4
J gene: TRBJ2-3

CDR3 protein: CSVAGALAGYTDTQYF
CDR3 DNA: TGCAGCGTTGCCGGAGCTTTAGCGGGATACACAGATACGCAGTATTTT
clone size: many
D gene: TRBD2
V gene: TRBV29-1
J gene: TRBJ2-3

CDR3 protein: CATSDLDWLAGSDEQFF
CDR3 DNA: TGTGCCACCAGTGATTTGGACTGGCTAGCGGGATCGGATGAGCAGTTCTTC
clone size: few
D gene: TRBD2
V gene: TRBV24-1
J gene: TRBJ2-1

CDR3 protein: CASRRAGQGLYEQFF
CDR3 DNA: TGCGCCAGTAGGCGTGCGGGACAGGGGCTCTATGAGCAGTTCTTC
clone size: many
D gene: TRBD1
V gene: TRBV5-1
J gene: TRBJ2-1

CDR3 protein: CASSLRRLLPQDTQYF
CDR3 DNA: TGTGCCAGCAGTTTAAGGCGGCTACTCCCCCAGGATACGCAGTATTTT
clone size: many
D gene: .
V gene: TRBV6-5
J gene: TRBJ2-3

CDR3 protein: CASRAWGYEQYF
CDR3 DNA: TGTGCCAGCAGGGCTTGGGGGTACGAGCAGTACTTC
clone size: many
D gene: .
V gene: TRBV28
J gene: TRBJ2-7

CDR3 protein: CASSLMGGGFDYGYTF
CDR3 DNA: TGTGCCAGCAGCTTAATGGGGGGCGGTTTCGACTATGGCTACACCTTC
clone size: many
D gene: .
V gene: TRBV11-2
J gene: TRBJ1-2

CDR3 protein: CASSSFADTQYF
CDR3 DNA: TGTGCCAGCAGTTCCTTTGCGGATACGCAGTATTTT
clone size: many
D gene: .
V gene: TRBV27
J gene: TRBJ2-3

CDR3 protein: CASSLARRESEQFF
CDR3 DNA: TGCGCCAGCAGCTTGGCTCGGCGGGAGAGTGAGCAGTTCTTC
clone size: many
D gene: TRBD2
V gene: TRBV5-1
J gene: TRBJ2-1

CDR3 protein: CATSEVAGGLYNEQFF
CDR3 DNA: TGTGCCACCAGTGAGGTAGCGGGAGGGCTGTACAATGAGCAGTTCTTC
clone size: many
D gene: TRBD2
V gene: TRBV24-1
J gene: TRBJ2-1

CDR3 protein: CASSLTQSTEAFF
CDR3 DNA: TGTGCCAGCAGCTTAACACAGAGCACTGAAGCTTTCTTT
clone size: many
D gene: .
V gene: TRBV11-2
J gene: TRBJ1-1

CDR3 protein: CASSPATGGSYNEQFF
CDR3 DNA: TGTGCCAGCAGTCCAGCGACAGGTGGATCCTACAATGAGCAGTTCTTC
clone size: many
D gene: .
V gene: TRBV28
J gene: TRBJ2-1

CDR3 protein: CASSPSRETQYF
CDR3 DNA: TGTGCCAGCTCACCAAGTCGAGAGACCCAGTACTTC
clone size: many
D gene: .
V gene: TRBV18
J gene: TRBJ2-5

CDR3 protein: CASSSDPSGSGNEQFF
CDR3 DNA: TGTGCCAGCAGTTCTGATCCTAGCGGGAGTGGGAATGAGCAGTTCTTC
clone size: .
D gene: TRBD2
V gene: TRBV27
J gene: TRBJ2-1

CDR3 protein: CASGGVADTQYF
CDR3 DNA: TGTGCCAGCGGTGGGGTGGCAGATACGCAGTATTTT
clone size: many
D gene: .
V gene: TRBV7-9
J gene: TRBJ2-3

CDR3 protein: CASRVSGQRHEQFF
CDR3 DNA: TGTGCCAGCCGGGTTTCTGGGCAGCGACATGAGCAGTTCTTC
clone size: .
D gene: .
V gene: TRBV28
J gene: TRBJ2-1

CDR3 protein: CASSTRKKAGRPTFF
CDR3 DNA: TGTGCCAGTAGTACACGAAAAAAAGCGGGGCGCCCGACTTTCTTT
clone size: few
D gene: .
V gene: TRBV19
J gene: TRBJ1-1

CDR3 protein: CASSLVGVFYEQYF
CDR3 DNA: TGTGCCAGCAGCTTAGTCGGGGTTTTCTACGAGCAGTACTTC
clone size: .
D gene: .
V gene: TRBV7-9
J gene: TRBJ2-7

CDR3 protein: CASSVGGRASETQYF
CDR3 DNA: TGTGCCAGCAGCGTAGGGGGGAGGGCGTCAGAGACCCAGTACTTC
clone size: .
D gene: TRBD2
V gene: TRBV9
J gene: TRBJ2-5

CDR3 protein: CASSLVTVSGNTIYF
CDR3 DNA: TGTGCCAGCAGTTTAGTTACGGTCTCTGGAAACACCATATATTTT
clone size: .
D gene: .
V gene: TRBV12-3/TRBV12-4
J gene: TRBJ1-3